The 17 T cell receptor beta chains presented below share a single source sample, sequenced in a study of glioma-infiltrating T cells after dendritic cell vaccination (dated by TCRdb to the mid-2010s). Reading the label with the study, this specimen's time point is: after dendritic cell vaccination, including at tumor progression/relapse. The receptor library was made with the immunoSEQ multiplex PCR assay. TCRdb obtained this table from immuneACCESS and retained in-frame rearrangements with V and J assigned. These tables miss some clones; where compared with another copy, unresolved V genes account for less than half of the shortfall, and the remainder is unexplained. In all, the sample holds roughly 88,000 clones, and 75% to 90% of those were seen once. The leading ten clones occupy approximately 2% of the sample. Specimen: blood, collected after dendritic cell vaccination. The receptors shown here come from a human donor with glioblastoma.

CDR3 DNA: TGTGCCAGCAGCGTGAGTAGCGGGAACAATGAGCAGTTCTTC. Encoded protein: CASSVSSGNNEQFF. The V and J genes are TRBV9 and TRBJ2-1; the match to TRBD2 covers 8 bases. Germline V gives CDR1 SGDLS, CDR2 YYNGEE. CDR3 size: 14 residues. V was clipped by 2 bases and J by 5 bases; unmatched bases: 3.

This clone has only one observation. This chain uses TRBV14 with TRBJ2-1; no reliable D call. The germline gives CDR1 SGHDN, CDR2 FVKESK. This CDR3 is built from 15 residues. V was pared by 5 bases and J by 4 bases, with 15 bases between. CDR3 nucleotides: TGTGCCAGCAGCTACACTATAAGGCGATACAATGAGCAGTTCTTC. Translating it yields CASSYTIRRYNEQFF.

This clone has more than one count but fewer than ten. The chain uses TRBV7-9 and TRBJ1-5; maybe TRBD1 (6 bases). The V and J ends lost 1 base and 4 bases respectively, with 20 bases between them. The CDR3 loop spans 18 amino acids. Per the germline V gene, CDR1 is SEHNR and CDR2 is FQNEAQ (reference sequence). The CDR3 is CASSLGSGTRIGNQPQHF. The CDR3 region has the DNA TGTGCCAGCAGCTTAGGGTCCGGGACAAGGATAGGGAATCAGCCCCAGCATTTT.

V usage is TRBV19 and J usage is TRBJ2-1; 11 bases fit TRBD2. The CDR3 runs 15 residues. Looked up from germline, CDR1 is LNHDA and CDR2 is SQIVND (reference sequence). V was clipped by 5 bases and J by 4 bases; unmatched bases: 4. As DNA, the CDR3 is TGTGCCAGTAGTCCCCGACTAGCGGGGTACAATGAGCAGTTCTTC. The encoded protein is CASSPRLAGYNEQFF.

The genes are TRBV10-3 and TRBJ2-7; no definite D call. Germline assignment: CDR1 ENHRY and CDR2 SYGVKD. The CDR3 has 13 amino acids. With 2 bases removed from V and 7 bases from J, the gap between germline ends came to 12 bases. The chain's CDR3 is CAISETLTGEQYV. DNA of the CDR3: TGTGCCATCAGTGAGACCCTTACCGGGGAGCAGTACGTC.

The rearrangement joins TRBV6-4 to TRBJ2-7; the D gene is possibly TRBD1 (5 bases). The length of the CDR3 is 13 residues. The germline V and J ends were trimmed by 2 bases and 1 base, with 6 bases remaining between them. Germline values: CDR1 MRHNA, CDR2 SNTAGT. The DNA for the CDR3 is TGTGCCAGCAGTGACGACAGATCCTACGAGCAGTACGTC. It yields the protein CASSDDRSYEQYV.

This chain uses TRBV19 with TRBJ2-5, with 11 nucleotides matching TRBD2. The length of the CDR3 is 16 residues. The germline V gene encodes CDR1 LNHDA and CDR2 SQIVND (reference sequence). With V trimmed by 3 bases and J by 2 bases, 5 bases remained unmatched. The CDR3 DNA is TGTGCCAGTAGTATTTTTAGCGGGGGGGGACAAGAGACCCAGTACTTC. It translates to CASSIFSGGGQETQYF.

The J gene is TRBJ1-3, the V gene TRBV27; the D is unclear. Deletions cut 5 bases from V and 7 bases from J, with 21 bases between. This CDR3 region has 16 residues. CDR1 is MNHEY, CDR2 SMNVEV, per germline (reference sequence). The chain's CDR3 is CASSPRAGSYWNTIYF. CDR3 DNA: TGTGCCAGCAGTCCGCGTGCAGGTTCTTATTGGAACACCATATATTTT.

The rearrangement links TRBV5-1 to TRBJ2-1, with no clear D. CDR3 length equals 14 residues. Germline V gene sequence: CDR1 SGHRS, CDR2 YFSETQ. V dropped 0 bases and J dropped 4 bases, with 8 bases sitting between them. The CDR3 DNA reads TGCGCCAGCAGCTTGGATATGTTGTACAATGAGCAGTTCTTC. Its translation is CASSLDMLYNEQFF.

This chain links TRBV5-1 with TRBJ1-2; D is uncertain. CDR1 SGHRS and CDR2 YFSETQ come from the germline V gene. Trimming took off 2 bases at V and 8 bases at J, with 10 bases between the two ends. The CDR3 has 12 amino acids. CDR3 coding DNA: TGCGCCAGCAGCTTTGTTTCCGAGGGCTACACCTTC. It specifies CASSFVSEGYTF.

The chain uses TRBV27 and TRBJ2-5; D possibly corresponds to TRBD1 (6 bases). Gene TRBJ2-7 matches the end of the DNA better, so the J call may be wrong. Germline V gene sequence: CDR1 MNHEY, CDR2 SMNVEV (reference sequence). The CDR3 covers 17 residues. CDR3 sequence reads: CASSLAAVWTANYEQYF. The CDR3 DNA sequence: TGTGCCAGCAGTTTAGCGGCTGTGTGGACAGCGAACTACGAGCAGTACTTC.

J is TRBJ2-7 and V is TRBV13; 8 bases line up with TRBD2. The CDR3 runs 16 residues. The germline V gene encodes CDR1 PRHDT and CDR2 FYEKMQ (reference sequence). The V segment lost 3 bases and the J segment 6 bases; nucleotides outside the gene matches: 13. The DNA of the CDR3 is TGTGCCAGCAGCTTTTTCCCTTCAGCGGGAGTGGGCGAGCAGTACGTC. This gives the protein CASSFFPSAGVGEQYV.

The chain is built from TRBV19 and TRBJ1-6; 9 bases are a match to TRBD1. The ends lost 4 bases at V and 7 bases at J; junction bases unmatched: 8. CDR1 and CDR2 (germline): LNHDA, SQIVND (reference sequence). The CDR3 sequence is 16 residues long. CDR3 nucleotide sequence: TGTGCCAGTAGTAGCGACAGGGGGGTGTGGAATTCACCCCTCCACTTT. This encodes CASSSDRGVWNSPLHF.

The chain couples TRBV5-1 to TRBJ2-7, with 10 bases that match TRBD1. Trimming removed 4 bases from V and 7 bases from J; junction bases left unmatched: 5. The V gene's germline CDR1 is SGHRS and CDR2 YFSETQ. This CDR3 contains 13 residues. The chain's CDR3 is CASSADRGNEQYV. The CDR3 nucleotides are TGCGCCAGCAGCGCGGACAGGGGGAATGAGCAGTACGTC.

This chain uses TRBV4-1 with TRBJ2-3, with TRBD2 identical over 9 bases. This CDR3 has 18 residues. Trimming cost V 4 bases and J 0 bases; bases outside gene matches: 11. Per the germline V gene, CDR1 is MGHRA and CDR2 is YSYEKL. In DNA form, the CDR3 reads TGCGCCAGCAGCCCCGGGACTAGCTATATCTCGAGCACAGATACGCAGTATTTT. Its protein product is CASSPGTSYISSTDTQYF.

As regards this clone: One end of the junction varies from germline; a read error may be responsible. Other DNA sequences in the sample encode the same CDR3. CDR3 sequence (DNA): TGTGCCATCACGTGGGGCCCAAACACCGGAGAGCTGTTTTTT. Translating it yields CAITWGPNTGELFF. The chain links TRBV10-3 to TRBJ2-2; D possibly corresponds to TRBD1 (5 bases). The CDR3 is 14 amino acids. Germline CDR1 is ENHRY and CDR2 is SYGVKD.

This chain links TRBV6-1 with TRBJ1-4; no firm D call. Germline CDR1 and CDR2: MNHNS and SASEGT. This CDR3 region has 13 residues. V shed 8 bases and J shed 5 bases, with 12 bases lying between them. DNA for the CDR3: TGTGCCAGCCAGACCCGGAGAAATGAAAAACTGTTTTTT. This gives the protein CASQTRRNEKLFF.